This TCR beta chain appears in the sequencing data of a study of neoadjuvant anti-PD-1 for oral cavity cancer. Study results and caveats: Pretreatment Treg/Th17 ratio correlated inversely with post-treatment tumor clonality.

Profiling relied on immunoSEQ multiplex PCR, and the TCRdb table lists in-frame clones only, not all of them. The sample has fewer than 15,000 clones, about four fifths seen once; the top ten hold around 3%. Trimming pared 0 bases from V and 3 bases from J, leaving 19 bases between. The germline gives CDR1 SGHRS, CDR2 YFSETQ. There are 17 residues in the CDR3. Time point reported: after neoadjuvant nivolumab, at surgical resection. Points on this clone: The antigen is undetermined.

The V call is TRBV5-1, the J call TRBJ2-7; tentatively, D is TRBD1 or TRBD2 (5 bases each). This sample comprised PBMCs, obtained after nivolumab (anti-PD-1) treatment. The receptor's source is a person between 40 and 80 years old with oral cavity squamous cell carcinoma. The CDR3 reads CASSLGDPGWGNYEQYF. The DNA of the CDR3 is TGCGCCAGCAGCTTGGGGGACCCAGGATGGGGGAACTACGAGCAGTACTTC.